The clone carrying this TCR beta chain has at least ten counts. Its specificity is not known. Study-level results: Tumor-infiltrating Treg TCR alpha and beta sequences overlapped most with tumor naive CD4+ T cells, then blood naive. The TCR gene usage of tumor memory CD4+ T cells clustered together with blood and lymph node memory CD4+ cells and with lymph node naive CD4+ cells. The larger-cohort validation was restricted to a single TCR beta V-J rearrangement rather than whole repertoires.

Tregs were sorted as CD4+CD25+CD127-/low cells. Semi-nested PCR with Nested Universal Primer A followed constant-region reverse priming of full-length variable regions. TCRdb used MiXCR to reprocess the 5' RACE reads, holding one entry per CDR3 protein. The data show 35,000 to 45,000 distinct CDR3 sequences, around 23% seen once. J lost 1 base, V lost 0 bases, and 0 bases had no gene match. Germline CDR1 reads MGHRA; CDR2 reads YSYEKL. The CDR3 extends over 15 amino acids. The rearrangement joins TRBV4-1 to TRBJ2-7; 10 bases are a match to TRBD2. The source of this sequence is a female donor with breast cancer. Sequencing input: Tregs sorted from a lymph node. The CDR3 here is CASSQDSGRSYEQYF. As DNA, the CDR3 is TGCGCCAGCAGCCAAGATAGCGGGAGGTCCTACGAGCAGTACTTC.